This T cell receptor beta chain is from a study of shared clonotypes between healthy human individuals. Generated by immunoSEQ multiplex PCR, the TCRdb table keeps only in-frame clones and is missing some. The sample has 2 million to 2.5 million clones, almost 96% seen once; the top ten hold more than 0.1%. The source is a man aged 18 to 30 in good health. Source material: naive CD4+ T cells sorted from blood. Subset given: CD45RA+ positively selected.

The CDR3 bases are TGTGCCAGCAGCGCCGCCAACGGCGAGCAGTACTTC. Protein: CASSAANGEQYF. This chain links TRBV5-4 with TRBJ2-7; D uncertain. This CDR3 spans 12 amino acids. V was pared by 4 bases and J by 6 bases, with 11 bases between. CDR1 and CDR2 (germline): SGHNT, YYREEE (reference sequence).